The rows below give T cell receptor beta chains drawn from one sample of a study of shared T cell receptors in the human thymus. Clones were read by immunoSEQ multiplex PCR, and TCRdb kept only the in-frame ones, dropping some. The data hold hundreds of thousands of clones, with 70% to 90% observed a single time. The data also belong to a second study, concerning human thymus T cells.

The sequenced sample consisted of thymocytes. Receptors were obtained from a boy less than two years old with a congenital heart defect. Both conserved end residues are part of each CDR3. D genes are given only for firm matches. Expanded clones are given a class, and other clones once, few, many or no size at all.

D	J	length	V	size	CDR3	DNA
TRBD1	TRBJ1-3	15	TRBV30	.	CAWTGTGVSGNTIYF	TGTGCCTGGACCGGGACAGGGGTCTCTGGAAACACCATATATTTT
TRBD1	TRBJ1-1	13	TRBV6-5	.	CASSYRDRSEAFF	TGTGCCAGCAGTTACCGGGACAGGTCTGAAGCTTTCTTT
.	TRBJ2-5	13	TRBV28	once	CASSSRLEETQYF	TGTGCCAGCAGTTCTCGACTAGAAGAGACCCAGTACTTC
TRBD2	TRBJ2-7	16	TRBV4-1	few	CASSCGRECTGHEQYF	TGCGCCAGCAGCTGCGGGAGGGAATGTACCGGCCACGAGCAGTACTTC
.	TRBJ1-5	13	TRBV6-4	.	CASSGQVNQPQHF	TGTGCCAGCAGTGGACAGGTGAATCAGCCCCAGCATTTT
TRBD2	TRBJ2-1	20	TRBV9	.	CASSVREPPPGGLVVNEQFF	TGTGCCAGCAGCGTAAGGGAACCCCCCCCCGGCGGACTAGTCGTGAATGAGCAGTTCTTC
.	TRBJ1-5	15	TRBV4-3	.	CASSQGNRVDQPQHF	TGCGCCAGCAGCCAGGGAAACAGGGTGGATCAGCCCCAGCATTTT
.	TRBJ2-7	14	TRBV6-1	once	CASTSSVLPYEQYF	TGTGCCAGCACCTCATCGGTACTCCCCTACGAGCAGTACTTC
.	TRBJ1-2	14	TRBV29-1	.	CSVVSAGDNYGYTF	TGCAGCGTTGTGAGCGCCGGGGATAACTATGGCTACACCTTC
TRBD1	TRBJ2-3	15	TRBV5-1	.	CASSGTGDRTDTQYF	TGCGCCAGCAGCGGCACAGGGGACCGCACAGATACGCAGTATTTT
.	TRBJ1-1	16	TRBV9	once	CASSVNPTPVGTEAFF	TGTGCCAGCAGCGTGAACCCGACACCAGTGGGCACTGAAGCTTTCTTT
TRBD2	TRBJ2-3	12	TRBV27	few	CACSGGRDTQYF	TGTGCCTGTAGCGGGGGGAGAGATACGCAGTATTTT
.	TRBJ2-2	14	TRBV27	.	CASSPQLLVGELFF	TGTGCCAGCAGTCCCCAATTACTTGTCGGGGAGCTGTTTTTT
.	TRBJ2-7	14	TRBV7-9	.	CASSLETRAYEQYF	TGTGCCAGCAGCTTAGAGACCCGGGCCTACGAGCAGTACTTC
.	TRBJ1-5	13	TRBV27	.	CASSLGGYQPQHF	TGTGCCAGCAGTTTAGGGGGCTATCAGCCCCAGCATTTT
.	TRBJ2-7	15	TRBV4-1	.	CASSQDGQGRTEQYF	TGCGCCAGCAGCCAAGACGGGCAGGGAAGGACCGAGCAGTACTTC
TRBD2	TRBJ2-7	18	TRBV7-9	.	CASIPTGGLAGVSYEQYF	TGTGCCAGCATCCCGACAGGAGGATTAGCGGGGGTCTCCTACGAGCAGTACTTC
TRBD1	TRBJ2-7	14	TRBV29-1	once	CSVESGQGSHEQYF	TGCAGCGTCGAGTCAGGACAGGGTTCCCACGAGCAGTACTTC
.	TRBJ2-3	11	TRBV20-1	.	CSAKLGFTQYF	TGCAGTGCAAAACTAGGTTTTACGCAGTATTTT
.	TRBJ2-4	14	TRBV6-1	.	CALVAGLAKNIQYF	TGTGCCTTAGTGGCAGGGCTAGCCAAAAACATTCAGTACTTC
TRBD1	TRBJ2-2	13	TRBV2	.	CASSDRAAGELFF	TGTGCCAGCTCGGACAGGGCAGCCGGGGAGCTGTTTTTT
.	TRBJ1-3	18	TRBV19	.	CASSIDLGQRRSGNTIYF	TGTGCCAGTAGTATAGATCTAGGTCAGCGACGCTCTGGAAACACCATATATTTT
.	TRBJ2-2	19	TRBV4-1	.	CASSQETARTAANTGELFF	TGCGCCAGCAGCCAAGAAACTGCCCGGACAGCTGCGAACACCGGGGAGCTGTTTTTT
TRBD2	TRBJ2-5	16	TRBV30	.	CAWSGSGSSSRETQYF	TGTGCCTGGAGTGGCAGCGGGAGTTCCAGCAGGGAGACCCAGTACTTC
.	TRBJ1-1	14	TRBV14	.	CASSQVVGRTEAFF	TGTGCCAGCAGCCAAGTAGTCGGTAGAACTGAAGCTTTCTTT
TRBD1	TRBJ1-1	17	TRBV5-1	.	CASSITGTGGGNTEAFF	TGCGCCAGCAGCATAACCGGGACAGGGGGAGGGAACACTGAAGCTTTCTTT
TRBD1	TRBJ1-5	14	TRBV27	.	CASSADRVNQPQHF	TGTGCCAGTAGCGCGGACAGGGTAAATCAGCCCCAGCATTTT
TRBD1	TRBJ2-1	16	TRBV4-1	.	CASSQALSGGSIEQFF	TGCGCCAGCAGCCAAGCCCTTTCAGGGGGTTCCATTGAGCAGTTCTTC
.	TRBJ2-5	15	TRBV4-3	.	CASSQDRSDQETQYF	TGCGCCAGCAGCCAAGATAGGAGTGACCAAGAGACCCAGTACTTC
.	TRBJ1-4	13	TRBV19	few	CASSIFGRKKLFF	TGTGCCAGTAGTATCTTTGGCAGGAAAAAACTGTTTTTT
.	TRBJ1-2	12	TRBV29-1	.	CSALGGYSGYTF	TGCAGCGCCCTCGGGGGGTACTCTGGCTACACCTTC
.	TRBJ1-6	13	TRBV15	.	CATSAGGNSPLHF	TGTGCCACCAGTGCGGGGGGTAATTCACCCCTCCACTTT
TRBD2	TRBJ2-5	17	TRBV5-6	.	CASSLFLAGGQWETQYF	TGTGCCAGCAGCTTGTTCCTAGCGGGGGGGCAGTGGGAGACCCAGTACTTC
.	TRBJ1-1	14	TRBV5-6	.	CASSDRGEKLGAFF	TGTGCCAGCAGCGACCGGGGGGAAAAGTTGGGGGCTTTCTTT
.	TRBJ1-2	14	TRBV6-5	.	CASSYSTDGDGYTF	TGTGCCAGCAGTTACTCAACGGATGGAGACGGCTACACCTTC
.	TRBJ2-1	14	TRBV27	.	CASRNRELHNEQFF	TGTGCCAGCAGGAACCGGGAACTCCACAATGAGCAGTTCTTC
TRBD2	TRBJ2-5	18	TRBV9	.	CASSSSGTSGRSPETQYF	TGTGCCAGCAGCTCCTCCGGGACTAGCGGGAGATCTCCCGAGACCCAGTACTTC
.	TRBJ2-1	15	TRBV7-6	.	CASSARLVRDNEQFF	TGTGCCAGCAGCGCCCGACTAGTAAGGGACAATGAGCAGTTCTTC
TRBD1	TRBJ1-4	16	TRBV7-6	.	CASSLALDRANEKLFF	TGTGCCAGCAGCTTAGCGTTGGACAGGGCTAATGAAAAACTGTTTTTT
.	TRBJ2-3	13	TRBV7-3	few	CASSSGVGDTQYF	TGTGCCAGCAGCTCGGGGGTAGGAGATACGCAGTATTTT
.	TRBJ2-7	15	TRBV11-2	.	CASSLSRGRRPEQYF	TGTGCCAGCAGCTTATCTAGGGGGAGAAGGCCCGAGCAGTACTTC
.	TRBJ2-7	14	TRBV6-6	few	CASRHAEGGYEQYF	TGTGCCAGCAGGCACGCTGAGGGCGGCTACGAGCAGTACTTC
.	TRBJ1-6	17	TRBV28	.	CASSPISPQSPNSPLHF	TGTGCCAGCAGTCCCATCAGTCCGCAGTCCCCCAATTCACCCCTCCACTTT
.	TRBJ1-6	17	TRBV11-2	.	CASSRSLEVPYNSPLHF	TGTGCCAGCAGCCGATCCTTGGAGGTCCCCTATAATTCACCCCTCCACTTT
TRBD1	TRBJ2-7	15	TRBV19	.	CASSIAGTGWYEQYF	TGTGCCAGTAGTATAGCGGGGACAGGGTGGTACGAGCAGTACTTC
TRBD1	TRBJ1-2	13	TRBV14	few	CASSFRQGDGYTF	TGTGCCAGCAGCTTTCGACAGGGTGATGGCTACACCTTC
TRBD2	TRBJ2-1	17	TRBV5-5	.	CASSLDSRGVSYNEQFF	TGTGCCAGCAGCTTGGACTCCCGGGGGGTCTCCTACAATGAGCAGTTCTTC
TRBD1	TRBJ1-2	12	TRBV2	.	CARQGASYGYTF	TGTGCCCGACAGGGGGCGAGCTATGGCTACACCTTC
TRBD1	TRBJ1-1	17	TRBV19	.	CASNPPCKPGQYTEAFF	TGTGCCAGTAATCCGCCTTGTAAACCGGGACAGTACACTGAAGCCTTCTTT
TRBD2	TRBJ2-3	16	TRBV30	.	CACSAPGLAGADTQYF	TGTGCCTGCTCCGCTCCGGGACTAGCGGGGGCAGATACGCAGTATTTT
.	TRBJ2-1	16	TRBV9	.	CASSVESLATYNEQFF	TGTGCCAGCAGCGTAGAGAGCCTAGCGACCTACAATGAGCAGTTCTTC
.	TRBJ1-2	13	TRBV29-1	.	CSVEDKGNYGYTF	TGCAGCGTTGAAGATAAGGGGAACTATGGCTACACCTTC
.	TRBJ2-1	17	TRBV28	.	CASSLWGWRAGSNEQFF	TGTGCCAGCAGTTTATGGGGTTGGCGGGCGGGGAGCAATGAGCAGTTCTTC
TRBD2	TRBJ2-7	21	TRBV7-6	.	CASSLAAAGGLAGVPTYEQYF	TGTGCCAGCAGCTTAGCGGCCGCCGGTGGGCTAGCGGGAGTCCCAACCTACGAGCAGTACTTC
.	TRBJ1-2	14	TRBV28	.	CASSSSDRFYGYTF	TGTGCCAGCAGTTCTTCCGACAGGTTCTATGGCTACACCTTC